This entry features one T cell receptor beta chain sequence. With 0 bases removed from V and 3 bases from J, the gap between germline ends came to 9 bases. The CDR3 has 14 residues. The germline V gene encodes CDR1 GTSNPN and CDR2 SVGIG (reference sequence). Produced via immunoSEQ multiplex PCR; TCRdb's table is partial and in-frame only. This sample has over 95,000 clones; 90% occur once, and the top ten carry about 4.8%. The data stem from a study of blood T cell repertoires in COVID-19. The gene calls are TRBV30 and TRBJ1-5; TRBD1 might be the D (6 bases). The sequencing sample was made of peripheral blood. This receptor was obtained from a woman in her forties or fifties with acute or convalescent COVID-19. The CDR3 sequence is CAWSVTGVNQPQHF. CDR3 nucleotides: TGTGCCTGGAGTGTGACAGGTGTCAATCAGCCCCAGCATTTT.